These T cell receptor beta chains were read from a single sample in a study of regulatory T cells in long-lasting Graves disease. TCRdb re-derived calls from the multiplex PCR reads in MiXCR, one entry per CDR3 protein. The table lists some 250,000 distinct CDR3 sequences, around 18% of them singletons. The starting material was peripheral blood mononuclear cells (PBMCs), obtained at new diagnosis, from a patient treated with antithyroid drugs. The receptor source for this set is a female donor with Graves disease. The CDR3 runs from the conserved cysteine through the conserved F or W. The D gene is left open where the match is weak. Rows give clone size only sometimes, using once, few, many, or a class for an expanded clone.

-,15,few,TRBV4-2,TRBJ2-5,CASSQVYGSQETQYF,TGTGCCAGCAGCCAAGTATACGGGAGTCAAGAGACCCAGTACTTC
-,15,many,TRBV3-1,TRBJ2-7,CASSQGALPSYEQYF,TGTGCCAGCAGCCAAGGGGCTTTACCTTCCTACGAGCAGTACTTC
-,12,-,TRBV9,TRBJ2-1,CASSATINEQFF,TGTGCCAGCAGCGCAACGATCAATGAGCAGTTCTTC
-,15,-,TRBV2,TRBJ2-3,CASRGDYFSTDTQYF,TGTGCCAGCAGGGGTGACTACTTCAGCACAGATACGCAGTATTTT
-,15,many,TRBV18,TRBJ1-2,CASSPRVGTDYGYTF,TGTGCCAGCTCACCACGGGTGGGGACGGACTATGGCTACACCTTC
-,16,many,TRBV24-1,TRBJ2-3,CATSEPRGPRSDTQYF,TGTGCCACCAGTGAACCACGGGGGCCCCGGTCAGATACGCAGTATTTT
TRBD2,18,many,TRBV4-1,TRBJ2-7,CASSQNLQSGSRTYEQYF,TGCGCCAGCAGCCAAAACCTACAAAGCGGGAGTCGTACCTACGAGCAGTACTTC
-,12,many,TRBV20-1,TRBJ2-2,CSARPDTGELFF,TGCAGTGCTAGACCCGATACCGGGGAGCTGTTTTTT
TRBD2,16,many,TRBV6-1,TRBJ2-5,CASRVWSGSHQETQYF,TGTGCCAGCAGGGTGTGGAGCGGGAGTCACCAAGAGACCCAGTACTTC
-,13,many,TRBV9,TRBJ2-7,CASSVATGYEQYF,TGTGCCAGCAGCGTAGCTACGGGCTACGAGCAGTACTTC
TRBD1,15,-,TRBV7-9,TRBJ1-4,CASSPTKTGAEKLFF,TGTGCCAGCAGCCCGACGAAGACAGGGGCCGAAAAACTGTTTTTT
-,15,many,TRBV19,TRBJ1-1,CASSIGGGGNTEAFF,TGTGCCAGTAGTATAGGGGGAGGGGGAAACACTGAAGCTTTCTTT
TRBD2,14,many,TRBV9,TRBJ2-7,CASSSGSGAYEQYF,TGTGCCAGCTCAAGCGGGAGTGGTGCCTACGAGCAGTACTTC
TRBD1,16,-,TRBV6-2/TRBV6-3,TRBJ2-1,CASSYLSGTGGHEQFF,TGTGCCAGCAGTTACTTATCCGGGACAGGAGGTCATGAGCAGTTCTTC
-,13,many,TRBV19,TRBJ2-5,CASSMTTQETQYF,TGTGCCAGTAGTATGACTACCCAAGAGACCCAGTACTTC
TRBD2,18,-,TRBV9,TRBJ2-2,CASSEEGTSGQSTGELFF,TGTGCCAGCAGCGAAGAGGGGACTAGCGGGCAGAGCACCGGGGAGCTGTTTTTT
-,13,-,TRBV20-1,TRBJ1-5,CSARGTSLNEQHF,TGCAGTGCTAGGGGGACTAGCCTCAATGAGCAGCATTTT
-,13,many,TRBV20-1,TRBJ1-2,CSARDAGAYGYTF,TGCAGTGCTAGAGATGCAGGGGCCTATGGCTACACCTTC
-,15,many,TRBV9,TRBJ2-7,CASSVGPTWGYEQYF,TGTGCCAGCAGCGTAGGGCCCACTTGGGGCTACGAGCAGTACTTC
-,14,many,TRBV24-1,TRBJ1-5,CATSDPYSNQPQHF,TGTGCCACCAGTGACCCGTATAGCAATCAGCCCCAGCATTTT
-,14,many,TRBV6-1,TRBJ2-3,CASRGLLSTDTQYF,TGTGCCAGCAGGGGACTTCTTAGCACAGATACGCAGTATTTT
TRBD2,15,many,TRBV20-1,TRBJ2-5,CSARDGGLAGETQYF,TGCAGTGCTAGAGACGGGGGACTAGCAGGCGAGACCCAGTACTTC
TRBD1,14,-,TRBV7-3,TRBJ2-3,CASSPNGQGAGKYF,TGTGCCAGCAGCCCAAATGGACAGGGGGCGGGGAAGTATTTT
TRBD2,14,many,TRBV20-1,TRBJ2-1,CSASGGSSYNEQFF,TGCAGTGCTAGCGGCGGGAGCTCCTACAATGAGCAGTTCTTC
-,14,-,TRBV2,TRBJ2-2,CASINFGSGGELFF,TGTGCCAGTATAAACTTCGGGTCAGGCGGGGAGCTGTTTTTT
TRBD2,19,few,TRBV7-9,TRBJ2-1,CASSLVVLAGGKRGNEQFF,TGTGCCAGCAGCTTAGTTGTACTAGCGGGCGGAAAACGCGGCAATGAGCAGTTCTTC
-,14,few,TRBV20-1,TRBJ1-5,CSASGGVRNQPQHF,TGCAGTGCTAGCGGGGGGGTTCGCAATCAGCCCCAGCATTTT
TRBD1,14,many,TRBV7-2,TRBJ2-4,CASSRTGGKNIQYF,TGTGCCAGCAGCCGGACAGGGGGCAAAAACATTCAGTACTTC
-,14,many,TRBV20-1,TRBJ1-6,CSARGRAHNSPLHF,TGCAGTGCTAGGGGCAGGGCCCATAATTCACCCCTCCACTTT
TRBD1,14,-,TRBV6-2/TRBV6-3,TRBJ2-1,CASSLWDRANEQFF,TGTGCCAGCAGTTTATGGGACAGGGCCAATGAGCAGTTCTTC
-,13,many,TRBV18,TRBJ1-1,CASSYPANTEAFF,TGTGCCAGCTCGTATCCAGCGAACACTGAAGCTTTCTTT
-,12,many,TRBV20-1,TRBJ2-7,CSGLGGVDEQYF,TGCAGTGGGCTCGGGGGCGTCGACGAGCAGTACTTC
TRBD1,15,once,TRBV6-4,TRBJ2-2,CASSYSWTGAGELFF,TGTGCCAGCAGTTACTCTTGGACAGGGGCCGGGGAGCTGTTTTTT
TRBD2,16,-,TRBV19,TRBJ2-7,CASRASGNSVHGEQYF,TGTGCCAGTAGGGCTAGCGGGAATTCGGTGCACGGCGAGCAGTACTTC
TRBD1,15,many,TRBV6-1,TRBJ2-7,CASSVNRDSSYEQYF,TGTGCCAGCAGTGTAAACCGGGACAGCTCCTACGAGCAGTACTTC
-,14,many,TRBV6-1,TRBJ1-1,CASSKQRTGTEAFF,TGTGCCAGCAGTAAACAAAGGACGGGGACTGAAGCTTTCTTT
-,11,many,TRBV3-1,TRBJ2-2,CASSQEDRTFF,TGTGCCAGCAGCCAAGAGGACAGAACCTTTTTT
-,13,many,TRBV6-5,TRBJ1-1,CASSYGDGIEAFF,TGTGCCAGCAGTTACGGGGACGGGATTGAAGCTTTCTTT
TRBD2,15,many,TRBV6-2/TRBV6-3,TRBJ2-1,CASSLTSGRYNEQFF,TGTGCCAGCAGCCTCACTAGCGGGAGATACAATGAGCAGTTCTTC
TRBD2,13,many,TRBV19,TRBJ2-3,CAVTSLDTDTQYF,TGTGCCGTGACTAGCTTAGACACAGATACGCAGTATTTT
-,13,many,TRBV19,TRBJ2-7,CASSLDPAYEQYF,TGTGCCAGTAGCCTCGACCCAGCCTACGAGCAGTACTTC
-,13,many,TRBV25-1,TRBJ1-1,CASSDGGDTEAFF,TGTGCCAGCAGTGATGGGGGGGACACTGAAGCTTTCTTT
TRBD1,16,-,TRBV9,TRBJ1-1,CASSVGDRIMNTEAFF,TGTGCCAGCAGCGTAGGGGACAGGATTATGAACACTGAAGCTTTCTTT
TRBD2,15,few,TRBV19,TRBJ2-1,CASSETSGRGNEQFF,TGTGCCAGTAGTGAGACTAGCGGGAGAGGCAATGAGCAGTTCTTC